This is a list of T cell receptor beta chains from one sample in a study of tumor-infiltrating lymphocytes in primary liver carcinoma. A single record per CDR3 protein comes from TCRdb applying MiXCR to the multiplex PCR reads. The sample has 65,000 to 80,000 distinct CDR3 sequences, 55% to 75% seen once. The sample comprised liver tumor tissue from sampling region 4. The source of these receptors is a man aged 35 to 55 with primary liver carcinoma and hepatitis B virus infection. Each CDR3 is given with its conserved first and last residue. A D gene is named only where the DNA matches it firmly. For some rows the clone size is stated as once, few or many, or as a class when expanded; others skip it.

D	size	J	V	DNA	CDR3
TRBD1	many	TRBJ2-5	TRBV29-1	TGCAGCGTTGGTGGGACAGCAATTCAAGAGACCCAGTACTTC	CSVGGTAIQETQYF
.	.	TRBJ2-1	TRBV11-2	TGTGCCAGCTGTTCGGCGGGCCCTGGGAATGAGCAGCTCTTC	CASCSAGPGNEQLF
TRBD2	.	TRBJ2-7	TRBV6-6	TGTGTCAGCAGTTACTCGGGGGGAAACGAGCAGTATTTC	CVSSYSGGNEQYF
.	many	TRBJ2-3	TRBV28	TGTGCCAGCAGTTCCAGGGACATCAAAAAGGGATTAACGGGAGGTCTTACGCAGTATTTT	CASSSRDIKKGLTGGLTQYF
.	many	TRBJ1-1	TRBV7-9	TGTGCCAGCAGCTTCGAACAGAGCGGTGAAGCTTTCTTT	CASSFEQSGEAFF
.	.	TRBJ2-3	TRBV11-2	TGTGCCAGCAGCTTAACGTTCCAGGGATCTAGTATAGATACGCAGTATTTT	CASSLTFQGSSIDTQYF
.	.	TRBJ2-2	TRBV6-5	TGTGCCAGAAGTTACTGGGCATCTACCGGGGAGCTGTTTTTT	CARSYWASTGELFF
.	.	TRBJ1-1	TRBV6-5	TGTGCCGGCAGCTTCCTCGACAGAGCTTCTGAAGCTTTCTTT	CAGSFLDRASEAFF
TRBD2	.	TRBJ2-3	TRBV6-4	TGTGCCAGCAGTGACCCGACTAGCGGGAACACAGATACGCAGTATTTT	CASSDPTSGNTDTQYF
TRBD2	.	TRBJ2-2	TRBV6-5	TGTGTGAGCAGTTCCTTGAGCGGGAGGACTACCGGGGAGCTGTTTTTT	CVSSSLSGRTTGELFF
.	.	TRBJ2-7	TRBV18	TGTGCCAGCTCACCCCGGCAGGAGGCCCCCGAGTTCTTC	CASSPRQEAPEFF